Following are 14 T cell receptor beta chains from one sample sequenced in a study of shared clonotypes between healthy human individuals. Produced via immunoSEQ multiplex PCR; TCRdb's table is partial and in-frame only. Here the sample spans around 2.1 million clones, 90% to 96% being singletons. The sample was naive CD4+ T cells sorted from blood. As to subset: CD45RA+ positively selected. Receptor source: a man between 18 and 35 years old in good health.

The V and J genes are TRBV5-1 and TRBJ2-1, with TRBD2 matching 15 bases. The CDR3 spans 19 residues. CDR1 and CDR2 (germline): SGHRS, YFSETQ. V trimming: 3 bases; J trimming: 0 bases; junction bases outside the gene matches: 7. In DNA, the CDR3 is TGCGCCAGCAGCTCGGGACTAGCGGGAGGAAAAAACTCCTACAATGAGCAGTTCTTC. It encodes CASSSGLAGGKNSYNEQFF.

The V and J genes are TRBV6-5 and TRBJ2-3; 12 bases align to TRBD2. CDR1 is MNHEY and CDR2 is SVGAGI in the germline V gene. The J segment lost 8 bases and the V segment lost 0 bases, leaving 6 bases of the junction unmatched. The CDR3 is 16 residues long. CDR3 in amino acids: CASSYSLAGGPITQYF. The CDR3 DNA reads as TGTGCCAGCAGTTACTCTCTAGCGGGGGGGCCTATTACGCAGTATTTT.

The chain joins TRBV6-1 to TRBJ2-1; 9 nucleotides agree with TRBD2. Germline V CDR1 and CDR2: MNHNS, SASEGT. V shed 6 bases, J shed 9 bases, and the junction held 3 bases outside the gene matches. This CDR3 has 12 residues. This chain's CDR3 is CASRGLAGEQFF. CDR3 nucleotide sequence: TGTGCCAGCAGGGGACTAGCCGGTGAGCAGTTCTTC.

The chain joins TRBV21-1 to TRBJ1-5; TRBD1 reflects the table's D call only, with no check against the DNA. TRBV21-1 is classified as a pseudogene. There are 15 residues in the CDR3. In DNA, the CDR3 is TGTGCCAGCAGCAAAGTGTACAGGGCCCACCAGCCCCAGCATTTT. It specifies CASSKVYRAHQPQHF.

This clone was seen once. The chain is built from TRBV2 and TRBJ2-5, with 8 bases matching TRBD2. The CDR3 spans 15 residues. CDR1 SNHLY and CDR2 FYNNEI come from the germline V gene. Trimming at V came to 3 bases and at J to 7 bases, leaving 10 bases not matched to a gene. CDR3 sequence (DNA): TGTGCCAGCAGTGATAGACTAGCGAAACAGGGGACCCAGTACTTC. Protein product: CASSDRLAKQGTQYF.

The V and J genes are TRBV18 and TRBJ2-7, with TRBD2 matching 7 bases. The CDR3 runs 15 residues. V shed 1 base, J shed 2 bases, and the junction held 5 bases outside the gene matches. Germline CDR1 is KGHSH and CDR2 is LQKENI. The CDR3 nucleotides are TGTGCCAGCTCACCACTACAAGCGGGAACCTACGAGCAGTACTTC. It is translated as CASSPLQAGTYEQYF.

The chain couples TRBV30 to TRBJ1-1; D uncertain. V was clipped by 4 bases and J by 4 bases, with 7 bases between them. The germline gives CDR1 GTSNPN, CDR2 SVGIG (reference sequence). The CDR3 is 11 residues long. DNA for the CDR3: TGTGCCTGGACCTTGGCCACTGAAGCTTTCTTT. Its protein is CAWTLATEAFF.

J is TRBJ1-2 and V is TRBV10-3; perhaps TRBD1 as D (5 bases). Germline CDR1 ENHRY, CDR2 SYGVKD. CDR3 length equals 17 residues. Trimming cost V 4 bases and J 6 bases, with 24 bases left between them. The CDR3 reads CAISGAQGLGLGDGYTF. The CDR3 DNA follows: TGTGCCATCAGTGGGGCCCAGGGTCTGGGATTGGGGGATGGCTACACCTTC.

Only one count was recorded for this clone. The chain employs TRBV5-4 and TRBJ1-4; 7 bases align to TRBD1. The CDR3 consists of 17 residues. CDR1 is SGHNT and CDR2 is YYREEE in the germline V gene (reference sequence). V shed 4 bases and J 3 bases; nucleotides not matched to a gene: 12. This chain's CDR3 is CASSVGPNQGANEKLFF. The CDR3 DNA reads TGTGCCAGCAGCGTGGGCCCTAACCAGGGGGCTAATGAAAAACTGTTTTTT.

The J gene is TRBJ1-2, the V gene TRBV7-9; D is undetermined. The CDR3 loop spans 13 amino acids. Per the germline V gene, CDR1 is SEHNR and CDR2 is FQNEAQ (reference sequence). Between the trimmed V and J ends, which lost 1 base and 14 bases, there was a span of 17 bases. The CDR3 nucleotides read TGTGCCAGCAGCTTAGAGGGTGTACCTTCTCGAACCTTC. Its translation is CASSLEGVPSRTF.

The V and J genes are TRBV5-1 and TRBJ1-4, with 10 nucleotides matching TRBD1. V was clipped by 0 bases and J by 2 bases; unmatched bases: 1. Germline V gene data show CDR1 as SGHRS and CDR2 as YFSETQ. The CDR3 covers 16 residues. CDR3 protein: CASSLEGQGTNEKLFF. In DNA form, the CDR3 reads TGCGCCAGCAGCTTGGAGGGACAGGGGACTAATGAAAAACTGTTTTTT. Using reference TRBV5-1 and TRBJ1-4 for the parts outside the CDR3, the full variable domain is KAGVTQTPRYLIKTRGQQVTLSCSPISGHRSVSWYQQTPGQGLQFLFEYFSETQRNKGNFPGRFSGRQFSNSRSEMNVSTLELGDSALYLCASSLEGQGTNEKLFFGSGTQLSVL.

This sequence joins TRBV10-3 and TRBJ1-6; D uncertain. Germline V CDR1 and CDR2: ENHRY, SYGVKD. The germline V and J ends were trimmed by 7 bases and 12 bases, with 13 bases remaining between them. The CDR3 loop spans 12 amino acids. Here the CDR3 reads CAIKGPEGPLHF. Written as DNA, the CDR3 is TGTGCCATCAAGGGCCCTGAGGGACCCCTCCACTTT.

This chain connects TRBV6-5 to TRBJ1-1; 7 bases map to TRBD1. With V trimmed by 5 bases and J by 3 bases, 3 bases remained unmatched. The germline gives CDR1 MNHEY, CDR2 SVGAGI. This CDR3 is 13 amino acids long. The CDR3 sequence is CASSKGAHTEAFF. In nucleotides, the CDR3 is TGTGCCAGCAGTAAGGGGGCGCACACTGAAGCTTTCTTT.

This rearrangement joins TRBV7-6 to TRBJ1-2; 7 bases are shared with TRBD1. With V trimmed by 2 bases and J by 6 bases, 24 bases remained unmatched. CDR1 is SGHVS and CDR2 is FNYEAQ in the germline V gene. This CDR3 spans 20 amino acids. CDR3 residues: CASSLLAGALQQGKRDGYTF. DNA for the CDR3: TGTGCCAGCAGCTTATTAGCTGGGGCGCTCCAACAGGGGAAGAGGGATGGCTACACCTTC.